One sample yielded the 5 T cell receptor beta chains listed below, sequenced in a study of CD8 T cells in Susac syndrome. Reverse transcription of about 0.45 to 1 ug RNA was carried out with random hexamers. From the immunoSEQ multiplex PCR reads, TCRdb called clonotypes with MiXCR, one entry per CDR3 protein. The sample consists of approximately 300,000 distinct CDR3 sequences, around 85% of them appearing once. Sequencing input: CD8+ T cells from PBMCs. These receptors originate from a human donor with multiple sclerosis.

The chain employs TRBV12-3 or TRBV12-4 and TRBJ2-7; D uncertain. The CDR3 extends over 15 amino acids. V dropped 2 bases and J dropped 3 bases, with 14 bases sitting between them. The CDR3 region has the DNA TGTGCCAGCAGTTTAAGTAAGACTCCCAACTACGAGCAGTACTTC. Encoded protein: CASSLSKTPNYEQYF.

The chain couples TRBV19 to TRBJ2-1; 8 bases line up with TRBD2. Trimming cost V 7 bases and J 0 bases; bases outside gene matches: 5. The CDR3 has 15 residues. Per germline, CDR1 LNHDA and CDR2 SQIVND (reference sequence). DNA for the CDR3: TGTGCCAGTACCATCAGCGGGAGCTCCTACAATGAGCAGTTCTTC. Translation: CASTISGSSYNEQFF. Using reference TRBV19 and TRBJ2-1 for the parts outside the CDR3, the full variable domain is DGGITQSPKYLFRKEGQNVTLSCEQNLNHDAMYWYRQDPGQGLRLIYYSQIVNDFQKGDIAEGYSVSREKKESFPLTVTSAQKNPTAFYLCASTISGSSYNEQFFGPGTRLTVL.

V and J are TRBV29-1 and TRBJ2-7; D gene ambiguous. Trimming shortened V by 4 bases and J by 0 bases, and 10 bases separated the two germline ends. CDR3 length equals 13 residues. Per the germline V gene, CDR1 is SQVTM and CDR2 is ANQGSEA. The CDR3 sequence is CSVAAESSYEQYF. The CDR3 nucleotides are TGCAGCGTTGCGGCGGAAAGCTCCTACGAGCAGTACTTC.

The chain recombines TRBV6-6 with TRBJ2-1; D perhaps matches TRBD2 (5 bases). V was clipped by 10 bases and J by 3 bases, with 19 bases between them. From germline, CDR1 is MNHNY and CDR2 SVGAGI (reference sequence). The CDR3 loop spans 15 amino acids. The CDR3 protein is CATLTPGTDYNEQFF. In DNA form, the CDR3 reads TGTGCCACCCTTACTCCGGGAACAGACTACAATGAGCAGTTCTTC.

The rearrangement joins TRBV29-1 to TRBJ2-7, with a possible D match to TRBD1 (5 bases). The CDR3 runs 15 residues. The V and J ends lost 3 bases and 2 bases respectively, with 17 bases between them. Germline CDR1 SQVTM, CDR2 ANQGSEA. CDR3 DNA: TGCAGCGTTGAGACCCAGGCAGGGAAGCCCTACGAGCAGTACTTC. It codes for CSVETQAGKPYEQYF.